These T cell receptor beta chains were read from a single sample in a study of shared T cell receptors in the human thymus. Produced via immunoSEQ multiplex PCR; TCRdb's table is partial and in-frame only. Of 700,000 to 750,000 clones listed, approximately 85% are singletons. The same specimen was also included in a second study, on human thymus T cells.

Specimen: thymocytes. The source of these receptors is a girl under three years old with a congenital heart defect. Each CDR3 is given with its conserved first and last residue. A D gene is named only where the DNA matches it firmly. A clone size is listed for some rows: how often the clone was seen (once, few, many), or a class if it is expanded.

J: TRBJ2-4
D: TRBD2
size: -
V: TRBV5-1
CDR3: CASSSTSGGALTKNIQYF
DNA: TGCGCCAGCAGCTCCACTAGCGGGGGGGCCTTAACCAAAAACATTCAGTACTTC

J: TRBJ2-1
D: TRBD1
size: -
V: TRBV10-3
CDR3: CAISTYDRAGNEQFF
DNA: TGTGCCATCAGTACTTACGACAGGGCAGGGAATGAGCAGTTCTTC

J: TRBJ2-5
D: -
size: -
V: TRBV4-1
CDR3: CASSQGPGWRENQETQYF
DNA: TGCGCCAGCAGCCAAGGTCCAGGGTGGAGGGAGAACCAAGAGACCCAGTACTTC

J: TRBJ2-5
D: -
size: -
V: TRBV5-1
CDR3: CASNRLPGKGKEETQYF
DNA: TGCGCCAGCAACCGTCTTCCGGGAAAGGGCAAAGAAGAGACCCAGTACTTC

J: TRBJ1-1
D: -
size: few
V: TRBV30
CDR3: CAWMAIWDKNTEAFF
DNA: TGTGCCTGGATGGCTATTTGGGACAAGAACACTGAAGCTTTCTTT

J: TRBJ1-5
D: -
size: -
V: TRBV2
CDR3: CASSPEEEVARLSNQPQHF
DNA: TGTGCCAGCAGTCCCGAGGAAGAAGTCGCCCGCCTTAGCAATCAGCCCCAGCATTTT

J: TRBJ2-1
D: TRBD2
size: few
V: TRBV7-2
CDR3: CASSLGGLSGNTYNEQFF
DNA: TGTGCCAGCAGCTTAGGGGGACTATCGGGGAATACATACAATGAGCAGTTCTTC

J: TRBJ2-3
D: -
size: -
V: TRBV6-5
CDR3: CASSYSEWTDTQYF
DNA: TGTGCCAGCAGTTACTCGGAGTGGACAGATACGCAGTATTTT

J: TRBJ1-1
D: TRBD1
size: -
V: TRBV5-1
CDR3: CASSVRNGRGQAFEAFF
DNA: TGCGCCAGCAGCGTTCGCAATGGGAGGGGACAGGCCTTTGAAGCTTTCTTT

J: TRBJ1-6
D: -
size: once
V: TRBV6-1
CDR3: CASSPSHSGNSPLHF
DNA: TGTGCCAGCAGTCCGTCACACTCCGGGAATTCACCCCTCCACTTT

J: TRBJ1-1
D: -
size: -
V: TRBV6-5
CDR3: CASSYPGGEYTEAFF
DNA: TGTGCCAGCAGTTACCCCGGGGGGGAGTACACTGAAGCTTTCTTT

J: TRBJ2-4
D: TRBD2
size: few
V: TRBV2
CDR3: CASSEEGGRPLDIQYF
DNA: TGTGCCAGCAGTGAAGAGGGAGGGCGCCCCCTCGACATTCAGTACTTC

J: TRBJ2-2
D: -
size: once
V: TRBV12-5
CDR3: CASGLARTANTGELFF
DNA: TGTGCTAGTGGTTTGGCTCGGACAGCTAACACCGGGGAGCTGTTTTTT

J: TRBJ2-1
D: -
size: -
V: TRBV20-1
CDR3: CSVPGDEQFF
DNA: TGCAGTGTACCGGGGGATGAGCAGTTCTTC

J: TRBJ2-7
D: -
size: once
V: TRBV6-5
CDR3: CASKGSSSYEQYF
DNA: TGTGCCAGCAAAGGGAGCTCCTCCTACGAGCAGTACTTC

J: TRBJ1-2
D: TRBD1
size: -
V: TRBV12-5
CDR3: CASGLTGGAINYGYTF
DNA: TGTGCTAGTGGTTTGACAGGGGGCGCGATAAACTATGGCTACACCTTC

J: TRBJ2-1
D: -
size: few
V: TRBV7-8
CDR3: CASSFPPSRNEQFF
DNA: TGTGCCAGCAGCTTCCCCCCCTCGCGTAATGAGCAGTTCTTC

J: TRBJ2-7
D: -
size: -
V: TRBV5-6
CDR3: CASSHGGGGTYEQYF
DNA: TGTGCCAGCAGTCATGGGGGCGGGGGCACCTACGAGCAGTACTTC

J: TRBJ2-7
D: -
size: -
V: TRBV27
CDR3: CASSWKGRREQYF
DNA: TGTGCCAGCAGTTGGAAAGGGAGGCGCGAGCAGTACTTC

J: TRBJ2-1
D: -
size: -
V: TRBV9
CDR3: CASSQTVGGGYNEQFF
DNA: TGTGCCAGCAGCCAGACAGTAGGGGGGGGATACAATGAGCAGTTCTTC

J: TRBJ1-3
D: -
size: once
V: TRBV15
CDR3: CATSRDPTVTGNTIYF
DNA: TGTGCCACCAGCAGAGATCCGACAGTTACTGGAAACACCATATATTTT

J: TRBJ1-4
D: -
size: -
V: TRBV11-2
CDR3: CASSLLNEKLFF
DNA: TGTGCCAGCAGCCTCTTGAATGAAAAACTGTTTTTT

J: TRBJ1-2
D: -
size: -
V: TRBV2
CDR3: CASSTKPRGGYTF
DNA: TGTGCCAGCAGTACTAAACCCAGGGGTGGCTACACCTTC

J: TRBJ1-2
D: -
size: -
V: TRBV5-4
CDR3: CASSLSPRWGFTF
DNA: TGTGCCAGCAGCTTAAGTCCCCGTTGGGGCTTCACCTTC

J: TRBJ1-4
D: -
size: -
V: TRBV6-1
CDR3: CASRRPATNEKLFF
DNA: TGTGCCAGCAGGCGGCCTGCAACTAATGAAAAACTGTTTTTT

J: TRBJ2-7
D: TRBD2
size: -
V: TRBV5-6
CDR3: CASSNGTSGPYEQYF
DNA: TGTGCCAGCAGCAACGGGACTAGCGGACCCTACGAGCAGTACTTC

J: TRBJ1-1
D: -
size: -
V: TRBV5-1
CDR3: CASSLAGQAGMNTEAFF
DNA: TGCGCCAGCAGCTTGGCTGGTCAGGCAGGGATGAACACTGAAGCTTTCTTT

J: TRBJ1-6
D: -
size: -
V: TRBV5-6
CDR3: CASSLGWRPSSYNSPLHF
DNA: TGTGCCAGCAGCTTGGGTTGGAGACCCAGCTCCTATAATTCACCCCTCCACTTT

J: TRBJ1-1
D: -
size: -
V: TRBV6-5
CDR3: CASSYSGRMNTEAFF
DNA: TGTGCCAGCAGTTACAGTGGCAGAATGAACACTGAAGCTTTCTTT

J: TRBJ1-2
D: -
size: -
V: TRBV5-5
CDR3: CASSSQGGNYGYTF
DNA: TGTGCCAGCAGCTCCCAGGGCGGTAACTATGGCTACACCTTC

J: TRBJ1-2
D: -
size: -
V: TRBV12-5
CDR3: CASGPIDTINYGYTF
DNA: TGTGCTAGTGGCCCAATTGACACCATTAACTATGGCTACACCTTC

J: TRBJ1-2
D: -
size: -
V: TRBV5-6
CDR3: CASSLDQAYGYTF
DNA: TGTGCCAGCAGCTTGGACCAGGCCTATGGCTACACCTTC

J: TRBJ1-6
D: -
size: few
V: TRBV30
CDR3: CAWSCGTWYNSPLHF
DNA: TGTGCCTGGAGTTGCGGGACTTGGTATAATTCACCCCTCCACTTT

J: TRBJ1-6
D: -
size: few
V: TRBV7-8
CDR3: CASSLNSPLHF
DNA: TGTGCCAGCAGCCTAAACTCGCCCCTCCACTTT

J: TRBJ1-3
D: -
size: -
V: TRBV11-3
CDR3: CASSTGRGSGNTIYF
DNA: TGTGCCAGCAGCACGGGGAGGGGATCTGGAAACACCATATATTTT

J: TRBJ1-1
D: TRBD1
size: -
V: TRBV6-1
CDR3: CASSHGQGKLEAFF
DNA: TGTGCCAGCAGTCACGGACAGGGTAAACTTGAAGCTTTCTTT

J: TRBJ2-1
D: -
size: few
V: TRBV4-1
CDR3: CASSQVPLEKAARNEQFF
DNA: TGCGCCAGCAGCCAAGTACCACTAGAAAAGGCTGCGAGAAATGAGCAGTTCTTC

J: TRBJ1-1
D: TRBD1
size: -
V: TRBV7-6
CDR3: CASSFTGTADTEAFF
DNA: TGTGCCAGCAGCTTTACCGGGACAGCCGACACTGAAGCTTTCTTT

J: TRBJ1-2
D: -
size: -
V: TRBV5-5
CDR3: CASNGIAWNDYGYTF
DNA: TGTGCCAGCAATGGGATAGCGTGGAATGACTATGGCTACACCTTC

J: TRBJ2-7
D: -
size: -
V: TRBV5-6
CDR3: CASSFRQILSYEQYF
DNA: TGTGCCAGCAGCTTTCGACAAATCCTCTCCTACGAGCAGTACTTC

J: TRBJ2-2
D: TRBD2
size: once
V: TRBV6-5
CDR3: CASSYSKRGEGGELFF
DNA: TGTGCCAGCAGTTACTCGAAACGGGGGGAAGGCGGGGAGCTGTTTTTT

J: TRBJ2-1
D: -
size: once
V: TRBV29-1
CDR3: CSVEAGHSYNEQFF
DNA: TGCAGCGTTGAAGCGGGACACTCCTACAATGAGCAGTTCTTC

J: TRBJ1-4
D: TRBD1
size: -
V: TRBV7-8
CDR3: CASSFPYGTGNEKLFF
DNA: TGTGCCAGCAGCTTCCCCTACGGGACAGGGAACGAAAAACTGTTTTTT

J: TRBJ1-5
D: -
size: once
V: TRBV7-2
CDR3: CASSLDTEGADSNQPQHF
DNA: TGTGCCAGCAGCTTAGACACGGAAGGGGCAGATAGCAATCAGCCCCAGCATTTT

J: TRBJ1-1
D: -
size: -
V: TRBV29-1
CDR3: CSVEAPLDRTGNTEAFF
DNA: TGCAGCGTTGAAGCCCCTCTTGACAGGACGGGGAACACTGAAGCTTTCTTT

J: TRBJ2-5
D: -
size: -
V: TRBV18
CDR3: CASSPVATNHQETQYF
DNA: TGTGCCAGCTCACCAGTGGCCACTAATCATCAAGAGACCCAGTACTTC

J: TRBJ2-3
D: -
size: few
V: TRBV7-6
CDR3: CASSSHGGNRADTQYF
DNA: TGTGCCAGCAGCTCACATGGGGGGAACCGCGCAGATACGCAGTATTTT

J: TRBJ1-5
D: -
size: -
V: TRBV7-9
CDR3: CASSLGTVHNQPQHF
DNA: TGTGCCAGCAGCTTAGGGACAGTCCACAATCAGCCCCAGCATTTT

J: TRBJ1-2
D: -
size: -
V: TRBV5-6
CDR3: CASSFQGSYTF
DNA: TGTGCCAGCAGCTTTCAGGGAAGCTACACCTTC

J: TRBJ1-5
D: TRBD1
size: -
V: TRBV15
CDR3: CATSRTNRDRNSNQPQHF
DNA: TGTGCCACCAGCAGGACGAACCGGGACAGGAATAGCAATCAGCCCCAGCATTTT

J: TRBJ2-5
D: TRBD2
size: -
V: TRBV7-3
CDR3: CASSILAGGQETQYF
DNA: TGTGCCAGCAGCATTTTAGCGGGGGGCCAAGAGACCCAGTACTTC

J: TRBJ2-7
D: -
size: -
V: TRBV14
CDR3: CASSQDRAGQYF
DNA: TGTGCCAGCAGCCAAGACCGAGCGGGGCAGTACTTC

J: TRBJ1-2
D: -
size: -
V: TRBV29-1
CDR3: CSALNLGGYGYTF
DNA: TGCAGCGCGCTCAATTTGGGGGGCTATGGCTACACCTTC

J: TRBJ2-5
D: TRBD2
size: -
V: TRBV7-9
CDR3: CASSLPGGKETQYF
DNA: TGTGCCAGCAGCTTGCCGGGGGGGAAAGAGACCCAGTACTTC

J: TRBJ2-7
D: TRBD1
size: -
V: TRBV7-9
CDR3: CASSQGTGGGQAYEQYF
DNA: TGTGCCAGCAGCCAGGGGACAGGGGGAGGGCAAGCCTACGAGCAGTACTTC

J: TRBJ1-2
D: -
size: -
V: TRBV28
CDR3: CASSTRQGSANYGYTF
DNA: TGTGCCAGCAGTACAAGGCAGGGCTCAGCTAACTATGGCTACACCTTC

J: TRBJ2-7
D: -
size: -
V: TRBV21-1
CDR3: CASPREESSYEQYF
DNA: TGTGCCAGCCCTAGGGAGGAAAGCTCCTACGAGCAGTACTTC